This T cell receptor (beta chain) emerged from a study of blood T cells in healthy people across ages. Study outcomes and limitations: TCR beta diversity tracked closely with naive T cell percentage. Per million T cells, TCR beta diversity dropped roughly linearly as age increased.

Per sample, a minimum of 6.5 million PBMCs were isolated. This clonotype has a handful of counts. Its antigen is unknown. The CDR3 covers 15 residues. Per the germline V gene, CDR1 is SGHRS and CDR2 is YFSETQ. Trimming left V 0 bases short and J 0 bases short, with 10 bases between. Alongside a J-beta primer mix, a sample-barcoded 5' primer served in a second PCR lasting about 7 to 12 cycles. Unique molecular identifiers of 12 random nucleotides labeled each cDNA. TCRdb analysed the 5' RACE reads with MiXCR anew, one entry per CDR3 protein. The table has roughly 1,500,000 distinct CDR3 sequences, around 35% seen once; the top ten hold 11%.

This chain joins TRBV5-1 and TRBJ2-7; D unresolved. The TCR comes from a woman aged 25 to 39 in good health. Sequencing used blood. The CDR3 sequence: CASSLEENYSYEQYF. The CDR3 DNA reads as TGCGCCAGCAGCTTGGAGGAGAATTACTCCTACGAGCAGTACTTC.